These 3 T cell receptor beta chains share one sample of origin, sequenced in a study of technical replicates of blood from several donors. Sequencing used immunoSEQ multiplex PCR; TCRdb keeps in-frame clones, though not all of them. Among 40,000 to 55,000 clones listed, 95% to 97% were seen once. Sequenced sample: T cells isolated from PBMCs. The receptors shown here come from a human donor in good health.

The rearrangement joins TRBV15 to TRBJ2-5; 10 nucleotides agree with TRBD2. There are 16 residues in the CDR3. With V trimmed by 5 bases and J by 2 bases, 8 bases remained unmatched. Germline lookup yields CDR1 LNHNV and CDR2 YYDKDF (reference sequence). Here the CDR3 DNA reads TGTGCCACCAGCGAGGGGGCTAGCGGGAGACAAGAGACCCAGTACTTC. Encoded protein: CATSEGASGRQETQYF. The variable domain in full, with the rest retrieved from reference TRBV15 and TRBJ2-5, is DAMVIQNPRYQVTQFGKPVTLSCSQTLNHNVMYWYQQKSSQAPKLLFHYYDKDFNNEADTPDNFQSRRPNTSFCFLDIRSPGLGDTAMYLCATSEGASGRQETQYFGPGTRLLVL.

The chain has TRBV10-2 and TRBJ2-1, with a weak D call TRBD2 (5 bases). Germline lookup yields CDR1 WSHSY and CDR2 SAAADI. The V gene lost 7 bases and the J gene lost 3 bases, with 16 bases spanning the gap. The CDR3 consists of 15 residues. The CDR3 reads CASTLLDRYYNEQFF. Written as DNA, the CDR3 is TGCGCCAGCACACTACTAGATAGGTACTACAATGAGCAGTTCTTC.

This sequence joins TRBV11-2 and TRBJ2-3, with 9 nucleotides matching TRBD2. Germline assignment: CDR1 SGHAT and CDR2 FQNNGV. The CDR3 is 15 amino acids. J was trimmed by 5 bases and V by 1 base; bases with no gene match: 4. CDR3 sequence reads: CASSLGTSALDTQYF. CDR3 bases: TGTGCCAGCAGCTTAGGGACTAGCGCATTAGATACGCAGTATTTT.